This record covers a single TCR beta chain. Its antigen is still unknown. TCR beta libraries were prepared from cDNA with unique molecular identifiers. T cells, about 0.85 to 11 million of them, yielded roughly 0.5 million cDNA molecules. MiXCR was run by TCRdb on the PCR reads, yielding one entry per CDR3 protein. The profile shows around 500,000 distinct CDR3 sequences, about a third of them singletons. These data originate in a study of post-analysis software for immune sequencing data. Whole-study context: Progressive-relapsing, secondary progressive and relapsing-remitting multiple sclerosis were among the disease courses included.

General observations from the study: Multiple sclerosis patients showed significantly lower normalized Chao1 diversity than controls did. Those samples that were prepared in the same batch co-clustered strongly by F measure.

The sequenced sample was blood. The sequence came from a girl aged 2-17 years with multiple sclerosis.

In DNA form, the CDR3 reads TGTGCCAGCAGTTTTCGGCGGATTACTTCGACAGATACGCAGTATTTT. Translating it yields CASSFRRITSTDTQYF. This chain joins TRBV12-3 or TRBV12-4 and TRBJ2-3; D is ambiguous. Trimming removed 3 bases from V and 3 bases from J, with 16 bases in between. This CDR3 is 16 amino acids long.